The sequence of this TCR beta chain was determined in a study of cytomegalovirus exposure and HLA in healthy donors (dated by TCRdb to 2015 to 2018). As for the study more broadly: In an earlier analysis of about 560 of the donors, 250 to 300 Gb of sequence data and 90 million to 130 million unique TCR beta sequences from about 179 million T cells were reported. High-throughput TCR immunosequencing, statistical association of individual TCRs with disease status, and machine learning were combined to predict cytomegalovirus infection status. In a later genetic analysis, genome-wide SNP genotypes for about three fifths of the roughly 670 donors were used, and that subset was treated as a discovery cohort. HLA typing included class I and class II loci at four-digit resolution. The study aimed to test whether cataloging public T cell receptors could reveal signatures of past pathogen exposure. The genetic ancestry cluster associated with self-reported Caucasian donors included over 65% of the roughly 360 genotyped donors. Rather than drawing on any new phenotypic data, the later analysis identified candidate immune exposures from TCR beta sequences and the way those sequences occurred across donors. Every discovery cohort repertoire had been produced on one sequencing platform. In an earlier analysis of more than 550 of the donors, high-throughput TCR beta sequencing was used to judge whether each TCR beta V gene segment behaved as functional or pseudogenic. Four to six DR-DQ haplotypes were handled as single units for association and clustering, since linkage in the cohort was strong. About 300 gigabases of sequencing data and tens of millions of unique TCR sequences were included in an early release covering about 600 HLA-typed donors. The number of typed donors differed by locus: about 620-630 for A, B, C, DRB1 and DQB1; about 520 for DQA1; 606 for DPA1; and roughly 470 for DPB1. A separate validation cohort of 100 to 150 different subjects was used in addition to the approximately 670-subject first cohort. To study patterns of TCR occurrence, a later analysis re-analyzed previously published TCR beta repertoires from around 660 donors and added high-resolution HLA genotyping. Using immunosequencing, the study profiled T cell repertoires from around 680 subjects and related those repertoires to cytomegalovirus serostatus. Donor age, sex, ethnicity and CMV serostatus were compiled together with the repertoire data. Across approximately 420 genotyped donors of the cohort, an average of roughly 250,000 unique TCR beta nucleotide sequences per donor were sequenced, and around 20% of those sequences were non-productive.

Concerning this clone: Its recognized antigen is unknown.

The method was the immunoSEQ multiplex PCR assay. The multiplex PCR relied on a mix of 60 forward primers for TCR Vbeta segments and 13 reverse primers for TCR Jbeta segments. The CDR3 region of rearranged TCR beta genes was amplified from genomic DNA by a multiplex PCR assay. On the Illumina HiSeq System, the amplified TCR beta libraries were sequenced as 87-base-pair reads. The published analysis was carried out like this. In a later analysis, tens of millions of unique TCR beta chains were counted across the 500 to 850 repertoires, and roughly 11 million of these chains were shared by at least two donors. A nearest-neighbor algorithm error-corrected the raw reads and collapsed the reads into unique sequences, merging closely related sequences to remove PCR and sequencing errors. To assign V, D and J gene segments, CDR3 sequences were aligned to IMGT reference sequences. For a sequence to be retained, at least a six-nucleotide match to both a V gene segment and a J gene segment was required. Rearrangements were classified as productive when the CDR3 lacked stop codons and remained in frame with V and J, and all other rearrangements were classified as non-productive. Following IMGT convention, CDR3 was defined as the stretch from the second conserved V-encoded cysteine to the conserved J-encoded phenylalanine. Sequences without an unambiguous match to a single V gene segment were excluded from the earlier analysis of almost 600 of the donors. In an earlier analysis of several hundred of the donors, V segments were called functional above 56.7% productive rearrangements and were called segregating when the between-donor standard deviation exceeded 5%. To diagnose cytomegalovirus status from the catalog of TCR beta chain sequences, a statistical classification framework was built. A later analysis assigned V and J genes by comparing TCR nucleotide sequences with IMGT/GENE-DB human TR gene sequences. In a later analysis, CDR3 sequences and most-parsimonious VDJ recombination scenarios were assigned using the TCRdist pipeline. A later analysis defined each TCR beta chain by its CDR3 amino acid sequence plus V-gene family, and excluded reads lacking a unique V-gene family. A later analysis removed 500 to 650 highly shared, low-generation-probability nucleotide sequences to deal with suspected cross-contamination and a sequencing artifact. A later analysis calculated a clonal expansion index for each public chain from normalized within-repertoire ranks of inferred template counts. A later analysis computed generation probabilities with a VDJ recombination model fitted to out-of-frame rearrangements, and checked the results against IGoR. In a later analysis, TCR-TCR, TCR-HLA and TCR-CMV co-occurrence was scored with hypergeometric tests, and a repertoire-size bias correction was applied to TCR pairs. To estimate false discovery rates, a later analysis permuted the HLA or CMV assignments 20 times. A later analysis grouped co-occurring TCRs with DBSCAN, adding TCRdist sequence similarity when clustering within HLA-allele-positive subsets. Repertoires with fewer than 30,000 or more than 120,000 public chains were left out of co-occurrence clustering, as were a handful of repertoires with anomalous nucleotide sharing. TCRdb provides this immuneACCESS table in a form limited to in-frame rearrangements. Some clones are lacking; in checked studies, under half of them reflect an unresolved V gene, and why the rest are absent is not known. V, J and clone size were drawn from that table, and D and trimming were deduced from the DNA. The sample table on file contains 55,000 to 85,000 clones. The ten top clones hold under 2% of the sample.

The full study reports these points: According to the authors, the approach could potentially be generalized to other disease states and immunological phenotypes. V-gene and J-gene trimming of TCR beta chains was associated with a missense DCLRE1C variant in a later genetic analysis, and the association was replicated in an independent cohort. In the study, 150 to 200 TCR beta chains were listed as associated with cytomegalovirus. Because counts were too low, around 18 rarely observed V segments, including chromosome 9 orphons, were left out of the earlier analysis of several hundred of the donors. Several of the top co-occurrence clusters appeared to be linked to parvovirus B19, influenza, CMV and Epstein-Barr virus, according to a later analysis. In a later analysis, HLA-associated TCR beta chains showed more clonal expansion and lower generation probabilities than non-associated chains that were equally common. When HLA alleles, especially DR and DQ, strongly co-occurred, attributing TCR associations to individual alleles was difficult. Specific HLA alleles were associated with around 18,000 TCR beta sequences at a false discovery rate of 0.05 in a later analysis. A few of the identified cytomegalovirus-associated TCR beta chains were confirmed in vitro to be specific for cytomegalovirus antigens. A later analysis found that most CMV-associated TCR beta chains appeared HLA-restricted, with HLA associations seemingly driven largely by CMV exposure. Some IMGT-functional V segments, including TRBV6-2 and TRBV6-3, could not be told apart with the 87-base-pair reads, so those segments were excluded. In an earlier analysis of 587 of the donors, most TCR beta V segments appeared in productive rearrangements about 87% or about 30% of the time, broadly matching IMGT annotations. The presence/absence analyses assumed that sequencing depth was roughly uniform across donors, and that assumption may not be true. This cohort had only TCR beta chains sequenced, and the lack of alpha or paired-chain data limited which features could be detected. Correlated functional status among segregating V segments might reflect linkage disequilibrium, but an unknown experimental factor could not be ruled out. A further reported finding was that TCR beta sequences accurately predicted the HLA-A and HLA-B alleles for most subjects in the first cohort. According to a later analysis, TCR association rates differed among HLA loci, with DRB1 alleles showing the most associated TCRs and HLA-C alleles showing the fewest. According to a later genetic analysis, donors in an Asian-associated ancestry cluster had fewer N-insertions in productive TCRs than the roughly 670-donor mean. CMV serostatus was the only immune exposure information available for the cohort. Across donors, most TCR sequences were observed very rarely, whereas some public TCRs were present in many individuals. A cluster of highly shared sequence variants was judged likely to represent a technical artifact of the sequencing pipeline. Because HLA typing was missing for some donors at each locus, association tests included only the typed subset. The classifier was reported to diagnose cytomegalovirus status with high specificity and sensitivity in both the original and validation cohorts.

The cysteine opens and the phenylalanine closes a CDR3 of 17 amino acids. The only DNA kept is the CDR3, 51 bases in frame from the first base. Trimming at the junction amounts to 3 bases on V and 0 bases on J, and the germline ends lie 17 bases apart. The germline V gene specifies SGDLS as CDR1 and YYNGEE as CDR2. The cohort consisted of 650 to 700 healthy bone marrow donors. At the time of sampling, all cohort members were nominally healthy, though unrecorded immune exposures were likely present. The donor was CMV seronegative and was included in the group of 352 seronegative cohort members. Every donor gave a peripheral blood sample, and the peripheral blood mononuclear cells from that sample were used for TCR beta sequencing. Genomic DNA was extracted from the blood cell samples with the Qiagen DNeasy Blood Extraction Kit.

The TCR was taken from a woman in her 30s in good health and CMV-seronegative. The sample consisted of PBMCs. The receptor chain draws on TRBV9 and TRBJ2-3, and possibly TRBD2, on 7 matching bases. The bases read TGTGCCAGCAGCGCCATCGGGGCGGGGGCTAGCACAGATACGCAGTATTTT. This is translated as CASSAIGAGASTDTQYF.